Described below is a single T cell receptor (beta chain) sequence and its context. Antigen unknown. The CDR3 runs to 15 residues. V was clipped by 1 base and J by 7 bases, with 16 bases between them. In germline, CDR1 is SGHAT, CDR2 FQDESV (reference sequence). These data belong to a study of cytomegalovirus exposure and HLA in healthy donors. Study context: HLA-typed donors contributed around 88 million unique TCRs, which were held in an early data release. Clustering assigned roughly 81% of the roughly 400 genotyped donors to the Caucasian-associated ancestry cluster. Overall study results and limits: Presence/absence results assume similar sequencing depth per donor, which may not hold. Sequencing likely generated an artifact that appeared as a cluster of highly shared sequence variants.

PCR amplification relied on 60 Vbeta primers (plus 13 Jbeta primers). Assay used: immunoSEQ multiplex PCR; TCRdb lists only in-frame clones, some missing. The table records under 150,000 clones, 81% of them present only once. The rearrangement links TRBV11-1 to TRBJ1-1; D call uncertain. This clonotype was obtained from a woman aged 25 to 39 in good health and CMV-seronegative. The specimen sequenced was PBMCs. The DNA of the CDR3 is TGTGCCAGCAGCTTAGTGGAGGCCTTTGGTGGTGAAGCTTTCTTT. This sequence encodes CASSLVEAFGGEAFF.